The T cell receptor (beta chain) under discussion was sequenced for a study of blood T cell repertoires in COVID-19. Overall study: COVID-19 samples from acute and convalescent phases originated in the United States, Italy and Spain. Sources were T cells, B-cell-depleted T cells, or PBMCs; the material itself was cDNA or gDNA.

V lost 4 bases, J lost 7 bases, and 7 bases stayed unmatched. From germline, CDR1 is KGHDR and CDR2 SFDVKD. This CDR3 has 15 amino acids. Authors' methods: Scientists estimated how many nucleated cells there were by amplifying reference gene primers. TCRdb's table, derived via immunoSEQ multiplex PCR, lists solely in-frame clones and lacks some. That table gives V, J and clone size, and the DNA gave D and trimming. The table lists 60,000 or so clones, approximately 91% of them singletons. Sequencing input: peripheral blood. The V and J genes are TRBV24-1 and TRBJ2-1, with TRBD1 matching over 9 bases. The receptor comes from a woman aged 55-70 years with active COVID-19. The chain's CDR3 is CATSDSGTGRNEQFF. The CDR3 bases are TGTGCCACCAGTGACTCCGGGACAGGGCGGAATGAGCAGTTCTTC.